This TCR beta chain came from a study of T cells after yellow fever vaccination. 5'RACE template switching generated TCR cDNA, adding a universal primer site and UMIs. TCRdb re-called the 5' RACE reads with MiXCR, one entry per CDR3 protein. The repertoire holds around 260,000 distinct CDR3 sequences, with approximately 5.2% as singletons. The table lists this clonotype with a few counts. The sample here was CD4+ T cells sorted from PBMCs, taken on the day of the yellow fever booster vaccination. The sequence came from a man aged 18 to 35 who received the YFV17D yellow fever vaccine.

Written as DNA, the CDR3 is TGTGCCAGTACCCCCAACCGGAACACTGAAGCTTTCTTT. Protein sequence: CASTPNRNTEAFF. The rearrangement uses TRBV19 and TRBJ1-1; D unclear. Germline V lookup: CDR1 LNHDA, CDR2 SQIVND (reference sequence). V shed 7 bases and J shed 1 base, with 10 bases lying between them. There are 13 residues in the CDR3.